The 16 T cell receptor beta chains given below trace back to one sample, sequenced in a study of T cells in Graves' hyperthyroidism and ophthalmopathy. RNA transcripts served as the template for amplifying TCR beta CDR3 regions. HTBI primers were the set used in a first-round RT-PCR of the TCR CDR3. TCRdb independently ran MiXCR on the multiplex PCR reads; one entry per CDR3 protein. The sample contains 500,000 to 650,000 distinct CDR3 sequences, about 20% of which appear only once. The sequenced sample was blood. The receptors shown here come from a man aged 35 to 55 with Graves' ophthalmopathy.

The table lists this clonotype with a count of one. This rearrangement joins TRBV29-1 to TRBJ2-4; D remains ambiguous. With 7 bases removed from V and 9 bases from J, the gap between germline ends came to 16 bases. Germline loops: CDR1 SQVTM, CDR2 ANQGSEA. CDR3 length: 12 residues. As DNA, the CDR3 is TGCAGCGCTCAGCCGCTGAGCGTCATTCAGTACTTC. Translating gives CSAQPLSVIQYF.

This clonotype was counted between two and nine times. The J gene is TRBJ2-7, the V gene TRBV7-6, with TRBD1 matching over 10 bases. J was trimmed by 2 bases and V by 1 base; bases with no gene match: 2. Germline CDR1 reads SGHVS; CDR2 reads FNYEAQ. The CDR3 covers 15 residues. The CDR3 DNA reads TGTGCCAGCAGCTTAGGACAGGGGGCGACCTACGAGCAGTACTTC. It codes for CASSLGQGATYEQYF.

Concerning this clonotype itself: A read error may be the cause here, since a much bigger clone is one base away. CDR3 nucleotides: TGCGCCAGCAGCCAAGATCGGGGGGAGGGAGGGACCCAGTACTTC. This codes for CASSQDRGEGGTQYF. The genes are TRBV4-3 and TRBJ2-5; 7 positions agree with TRBD2. Trimming at V came to 0 bases and at J to 7 bases, leaving 8 bases not matched to a gene. The CDR3 contains 15 residues. Per the germline V gene, CDR1 is LGHNA and CDR2 is YSLEER.

The V gene is TRBV6-1, the J gene TRBJ2-7, with D uncertain. The V end was cut by 2 bases, the J end by 6 bases, with 26 bases between. Germline assignment: CDR1 MNHNS and CDR2 SASEGT. The CDR3 has 18 residues. CDR3 amino acids: CASSEISPRTKSDIEQYF. DNA for the CDR3: TGTGCCAGCAGTGAAATCTCCCCGAGAACGAAATCCGATATCGAGCAGTACTTC.

This clonotype was counted at least ten times. This chain uses TRBV28 with TRBJ1-4, with no clear D. Deletions cut 7 bases from V and 7 bases from J, with 13 bases between. Germline assignment: CDR1 MDHEN and CDR2 SYDVKM. CDR3 length: 13 residues. This chain's CDR3 is CASNGNIGEKLFF. The CDR3 coding sequence is TGTGCCAGCAACGGCAATATCGGTGAAAAACTGTTTTTT.

The genes are TRBV2 and TRBJ1-5; no clear D gene. Trimming removed 1 base from V and 3 bases from J, with 10 bases in between. There are 15 residues in the CDR3. In germline, CDR1 is SNHLY, CDR2 FYNNEI. The DNA for the CDR3 is TGTGCCAGCAGTGAAGAGGCTGCTTACAATCAGCCCCAGCATTTT. Translating gives CASSEEAAYNQPQHF.

This clonotype was observed at least ten times. The chain has TRBV18 and TRBJ1-3; D not resolved. The V gene lost 3 bases and the J gene lost 5 bases, with 14 bases spanning the gap. CDR1 KGHSH and CDR2 LQKENI come from the germline V gene. The CDR3 totals 15 residues. CDR3: CASSPQKTERNTIYF. CDR3 bases: TGTGCCAGCTCACCGCAGAAGACCGAACGAAACACCATATATTTT.

This clonotype was seen at least ten times. The V gene is TRBV18, the J gene TRBJ2-1, with D possibly TRBD2 on 6 matching bases. The V gene's germline CDR1 is KGHSH and CDR2 LQKENI. Trimming took 2 bases from V and 5 from J, leaving 13 bases between them. This CDR3 has 15 residues. CDR3 sequence: CASSPGTGNNNEQFF. DNA of the CDR3: TGTGCCAGCTCACCAGGGACTGGAAATAACAATGAGCAGTTCTTC.

Turning to this clonotype: No conserved phenylalanine or tryptophan ends this CDR3, so it is likely a read error. This sequence joins TRBV2 and TRBJ1-5, with D possibly being TRBD1 (6 bases). Per the germline V gene, CDR1 is SNHLY and CDR2 is FYNNEI. Trimming took off 6 bases at V and 3 bases at J, with 18 bases between the two ends. The CDR3 contains 16 residues. The CDR3 here is CASSLDRRVDNQPQHL. CDR3 nucleotides: TGTGCCAGCAGCTTAGACAGGCGGGTGGACAATCAGCCCCAGCATCTT.

This clonotype was picked up many times. The chain has TRBV18 and TRBJ1-5, with D maybe TRBD1 (5 bases). Germline loops: CDR1 KGHSH, CDR2 LQKENI. The CDR3 extends over 14 amino acids. V dropped 2 bases and J dropped 4 bases, with 9 bases sitting between them. CDR3 in DNA: TGTGCCAGCTCACCATGGGGGGTGAATCAGCCCCAGCATTTT. Translation gives CASSPWGVNQPQHF.

This rearrangement joins TRBV10-3 to TRBJ1-5; unclear D gene. The CDR3 has 14 residues. V was clipped by 6 bases and J by 2 bases, with 11 bases between them. Germline V lookup: CDR1 ENHRY, CDR2 SYGVKD. The CDR3 sequence is CAIRSASGNQPQHF. Written as DNA, the CDR3 is TGTGCCATCAGGTCCGCGTCCGGCAATCAGCCCCAGCATTTT.

This clonotype has more than one count but fewer than ten. The gene calls are TRBV5-1 and TRBJ2-7, with TRBD2 as a possible D gene (5 bases). Germline V gives CDR1 SGHRS, CDR2 YFSETQ. The CDR3 spans 12 residues. The ends were cut back, 3 bases at V and 6 bases at J, with 10 bases in the middle. The CDR3 protein is CASSSTRTEQYF. In DNA form, the CDR3 reads TGCGCCAGCAGCTCCACTAGAACCGAGCAGTACTTC.

Ten or more counts support this clonotype. This chain uses TRBV7-8 with TRBJ2-3; 12 bases agree with TRBD2. CDR1 is SGHVS and CDR2 is FQNEAQ in the germline V gene. The CDR3 is made up of 16 amino acids. Unmatched junction bases numbered 4, after V lost 1 base and J lost 5 bases. The CDR3: CASSLVLAGGEDTQYF. The CDR3 coding sequence is TGTGCCAGCAGCTTAGTACTAGCGGGGGGTGAAGATACGCAGTATTTT.

The rearrangement joins TRBV18 to TRBJ1-5; 7 nucleotides line up with TRBD1. CDR1 and CDR2 (germline): KGHSH, LQKENI. There are 19 residues in the CDR3. After removal of 3 bases from V and 4 bases from J, the junction contained 18 bases not matched to a gene. This CDR3 is CASSPQLVTGYGSNQPQHF. The CDR3 coding sequence is TGTGCCAGCTCACCCCAACTAGTGACAGGGTATGGTTCGAATCAGCCCCAGCATTTT.

The chain combines TRBV6-1 with TRBJ2-1; 8 nucleotides match TRBD2. CDR1 and CDR2 (germline): MNHNS, SASEGT. The CDR3 consists of 15 residues. V was clipped by 7 bases and J by 0 bases; unmatched bases: 5. The CDR3 sequence: CASKRGGGSYNEQFF. The CDR3 nucleotides read TGTGCCAGCAAACGGGGGGGGGGCTCCTACAATGAGCAGTTCTTC.

The CDR3 here is CASGRGPPGANEKLFF. As DNA, the CDR3 is TGTGCTAGTGGTAGGGGCCCCCCGGGGGCTAATGAAAAACTGTTTTTT. The chain is built from TRBV12-5 and TRBJ1-4; D might be TRBD1 (5 bases). The V end was cut by 5 bases, the J end by 3 bases, with 16 bases between. The germline CDR1 and CDR2 sequences are LGHNT and FRNRAP. The CDR3 has 16 amino acids.